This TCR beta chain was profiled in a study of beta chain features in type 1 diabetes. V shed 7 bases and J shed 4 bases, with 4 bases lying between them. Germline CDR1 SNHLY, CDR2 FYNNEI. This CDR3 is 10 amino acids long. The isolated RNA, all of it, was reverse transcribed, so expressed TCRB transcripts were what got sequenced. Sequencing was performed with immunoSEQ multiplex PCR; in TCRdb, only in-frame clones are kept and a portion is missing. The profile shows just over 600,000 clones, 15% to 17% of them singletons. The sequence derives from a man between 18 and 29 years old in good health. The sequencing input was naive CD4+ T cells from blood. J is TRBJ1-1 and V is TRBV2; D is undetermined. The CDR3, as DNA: TGTGCCAGCACAATCACTGAAGCTTTCTTT. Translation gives CASTITEAFF.